The clone carrying this T cell receptor (beta chain) has at least ten counts. As yet, its antigen is unknown. The CDR3 consists of 17 residues. V trimming: 3 bases; J trimming: 5 bases; junction bases outside the gene matches: 13. From germline, CDR1 is LNHNV and CDR2 YYDKDF (reference sequence). Generation of TCR beta libraries employed quantitative 5'-RACE incorporating molecular barcodes. TCRdb ran MiXCR on the 5' RACE reads and lists one entry per CDR3 protein. The repertoire holds about 66,000 distinct CDR3 sequences, with under 7.5% as singletons. The data belong to a study of CD8 T cells in ankylosing spondylitis. The study's findings and limits: Matched ankylosing spondylitis synovial fluid reportedly contained a significantly enriched population of disease-linked clones. What seemed typical of ankylosing spondylitis blood was a TCR beta motif built from 7 or 8 highly homologous variants.

The rearrangement links TRBV15 to TRBJ2-1; 7 bases agree with TRBD1. The sequenced sample consisted of synovial fluid, either unsorted or a sorted T cell fraction (not recorded which). This receptor was identified in a male donor with ankylosing spondylitis. The CDR3 region is CATSSLSARGQDNEQFF. In DNA form, the CDR3 reads TGTGCCACCAGCAGCCTCAGCGCACGCGGACAGGACAATGAGCAGTTCTTC.